This T cell receptor (beta chain) was captured in a study of T cell responses to AZD1222 COVID-19 vaccine. Study-level background: Second-dose intervals near 4 or 12 weeks were combined.

On this clone: Its cognate antigen is unknown.

Study-wide results and caveats: Regions 160-218 and 743-854 held dominance among vaccine-associated CD4 TCRs, which spanned spike. Nearly half of spike-specific TCRs reportedly target variant regions that are unmutated in the B.1.351 and B.1.1.7 variants. A mostly white British donor set with more females was recruited, and clonal diversity was possibly underestimated.

Germline loops: CDR1 WSHSY, CDR2 SAAADI. The CDR3 covers 13 residues. V was pared by 6 bases and J by 2 bases, with 8 bases between. The method was immunoSEQ multiplex PCR; TCRdb's version includes in-frame clones alone and lacks a portion of them. The repertoire has 99,000 or so clones, more than 75% of them found once; the top ten carry approximately 5.1%. The receptor was isolated from an adult in good health. The material was peripheral blood, obtained on day 0 of AZD1222 vaccination. The rearrangement joins TRBV10-2 to TRBJ1-5; D may be TRBD1 (5 bases). CDR3 residues: CASSGGRNQPQHF. CDR3 bases: TGCGCCAGCAGCGGGGGACGCAATCAGCCCCAGCATTTT.